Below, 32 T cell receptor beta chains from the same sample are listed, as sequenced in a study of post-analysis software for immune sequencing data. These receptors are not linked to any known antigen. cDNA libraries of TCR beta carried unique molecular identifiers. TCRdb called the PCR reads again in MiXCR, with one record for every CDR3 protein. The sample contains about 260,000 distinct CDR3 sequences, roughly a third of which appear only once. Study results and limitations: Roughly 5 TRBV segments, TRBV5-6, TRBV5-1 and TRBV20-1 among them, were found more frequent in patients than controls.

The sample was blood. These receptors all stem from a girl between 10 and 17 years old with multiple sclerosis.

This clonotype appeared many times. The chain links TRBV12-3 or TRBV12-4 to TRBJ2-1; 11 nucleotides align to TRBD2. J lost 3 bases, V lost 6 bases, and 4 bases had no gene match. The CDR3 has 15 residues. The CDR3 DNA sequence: TGTGCCAGCAGATCGACTAGCGGGAACTACAATGAGCAGTTCTTC. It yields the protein CASRSTSGNYNEQFF.

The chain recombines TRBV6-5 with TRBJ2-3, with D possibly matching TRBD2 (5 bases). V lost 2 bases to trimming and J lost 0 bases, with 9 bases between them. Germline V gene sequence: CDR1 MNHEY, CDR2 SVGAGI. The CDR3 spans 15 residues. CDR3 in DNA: TGTGCCAGCAGTTACGACCCGGGGAGCACAGATACGCAGTATTTT. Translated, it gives CASSYDPGSTDTQYF.

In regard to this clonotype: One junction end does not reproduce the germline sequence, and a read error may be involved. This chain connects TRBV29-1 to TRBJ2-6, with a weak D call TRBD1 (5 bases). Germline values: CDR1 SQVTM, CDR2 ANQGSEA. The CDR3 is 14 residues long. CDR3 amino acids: CSVETRAGTNVLTF. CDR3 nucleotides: TGCAGCGTTGAAACCAGGGCTGGGACCAACGTCCTGACTTTC.

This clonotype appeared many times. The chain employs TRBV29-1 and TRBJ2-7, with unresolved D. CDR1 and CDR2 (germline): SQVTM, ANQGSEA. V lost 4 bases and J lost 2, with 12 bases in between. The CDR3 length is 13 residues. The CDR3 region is CSVVGSEPYEQYF. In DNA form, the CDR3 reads TGCAGCGTTGTGGGGTCGGAACCCTACGAGCAGTACTTC.

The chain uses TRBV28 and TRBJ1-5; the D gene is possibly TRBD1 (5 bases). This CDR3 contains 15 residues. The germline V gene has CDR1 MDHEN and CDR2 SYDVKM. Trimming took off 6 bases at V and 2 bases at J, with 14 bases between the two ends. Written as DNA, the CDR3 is TGTGCCAGCAGCCTCCCCGGGGGTGGCAATCAGCCCCAGCATTTT. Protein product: CASSLPGGGNQPQHF.

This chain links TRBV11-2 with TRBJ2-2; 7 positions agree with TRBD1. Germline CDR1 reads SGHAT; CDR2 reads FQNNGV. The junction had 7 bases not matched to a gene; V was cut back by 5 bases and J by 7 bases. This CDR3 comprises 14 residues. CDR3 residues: CASSLGQVVGELFF. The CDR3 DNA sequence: TGTGCCAGCAGCCTAGGACAGGTAGTCGGGGAGCTGTTTTTT.

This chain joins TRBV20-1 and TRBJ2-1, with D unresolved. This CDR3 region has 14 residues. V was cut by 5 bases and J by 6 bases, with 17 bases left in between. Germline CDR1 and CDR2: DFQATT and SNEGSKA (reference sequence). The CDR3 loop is CSASRAQIPNEQFF. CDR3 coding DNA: TGCAGTGCTTCTCGGGCCCAGATCCCCAATGAGCAGTTCTTC.

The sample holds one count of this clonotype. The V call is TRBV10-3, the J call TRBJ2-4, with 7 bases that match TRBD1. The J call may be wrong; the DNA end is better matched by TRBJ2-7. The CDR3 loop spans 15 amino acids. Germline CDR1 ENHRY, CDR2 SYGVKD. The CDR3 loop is CAISKPTGTGYEQYF. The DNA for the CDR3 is TGTGCCATCAGTAAACCGACAGGGACGGGTTACGAGCAGTACTTC.

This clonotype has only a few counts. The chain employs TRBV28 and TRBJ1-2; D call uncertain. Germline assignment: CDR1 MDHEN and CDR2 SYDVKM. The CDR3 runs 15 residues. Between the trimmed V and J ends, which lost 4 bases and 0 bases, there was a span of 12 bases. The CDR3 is CASSSRGSANYGYTF. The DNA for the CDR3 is TGTGCCAGCAGTTCCCGCGGTAGCGCTAACTATGGCTACACCTTC.

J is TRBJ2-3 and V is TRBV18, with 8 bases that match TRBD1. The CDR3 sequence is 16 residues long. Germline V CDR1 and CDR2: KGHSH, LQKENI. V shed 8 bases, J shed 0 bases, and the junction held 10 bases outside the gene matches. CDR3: CASPERTGISTDTQYF. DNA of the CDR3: TGTGCCAGCCCTGAGAGGACAGGGATAAGCACAGATACGCAGTATTTT.

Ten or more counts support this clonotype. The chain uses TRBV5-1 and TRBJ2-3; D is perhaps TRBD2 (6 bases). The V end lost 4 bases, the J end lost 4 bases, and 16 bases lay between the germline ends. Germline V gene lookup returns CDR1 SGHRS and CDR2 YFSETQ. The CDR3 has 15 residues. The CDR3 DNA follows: TGCGCCAGCAGCCCGGGACTCCTAGAGCCAGATACGCAGTATTTT. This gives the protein CASSPGLLEPDTQYF.

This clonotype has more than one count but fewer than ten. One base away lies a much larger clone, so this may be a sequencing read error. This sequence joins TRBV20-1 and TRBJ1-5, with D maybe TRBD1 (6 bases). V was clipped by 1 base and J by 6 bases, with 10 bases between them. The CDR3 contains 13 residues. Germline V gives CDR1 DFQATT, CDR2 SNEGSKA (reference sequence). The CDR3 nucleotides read TGCAGTGCTAGAGCGGGGGGCACTCAGCCCCAGCATTTT. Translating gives CSARAGGTQPQHF.

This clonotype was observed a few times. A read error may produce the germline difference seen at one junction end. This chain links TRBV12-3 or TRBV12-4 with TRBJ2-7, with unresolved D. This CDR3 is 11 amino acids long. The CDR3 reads CASSLLGEQYF. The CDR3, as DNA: TGCGCCAGCAGCCTTTTGGGCGAGCAGTACTTC.

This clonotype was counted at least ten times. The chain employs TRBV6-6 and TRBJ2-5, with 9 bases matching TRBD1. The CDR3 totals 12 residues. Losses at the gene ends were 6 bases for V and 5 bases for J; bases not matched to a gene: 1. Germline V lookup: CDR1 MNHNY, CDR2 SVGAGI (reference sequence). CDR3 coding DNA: TGTGCCAGCAGGACAGGGGGGGAGACCCAGTACTTC. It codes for CASRTGGETQYF.

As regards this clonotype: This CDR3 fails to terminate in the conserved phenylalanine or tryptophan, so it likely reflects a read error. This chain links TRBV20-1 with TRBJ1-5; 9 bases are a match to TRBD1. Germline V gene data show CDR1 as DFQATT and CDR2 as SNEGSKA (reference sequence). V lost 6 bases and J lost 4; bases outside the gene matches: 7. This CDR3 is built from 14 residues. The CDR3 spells CSADRTGVNQPQHC. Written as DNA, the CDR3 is TGCAGTGCCGACAGGACAGGGGTTAATCAGCCCCAGCATTGT.

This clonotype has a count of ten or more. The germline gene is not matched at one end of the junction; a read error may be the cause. DNA for the CDR3: TGTACCAGCAGTTCCTACAGGGGTCGGCCGCGATACCCCTACAATGAGCAGTTCTTC. Translating gives CTSSSYRGRPRYPYNEQFF. The V call is TRBV27, the J call TRBJ2-1; TRBD1 agrees at 7 bases. This CDR3 is 19 amino acids long. Germline loops: CDR1 MNHEY, CDR2 SMNVEV (reference sequence).

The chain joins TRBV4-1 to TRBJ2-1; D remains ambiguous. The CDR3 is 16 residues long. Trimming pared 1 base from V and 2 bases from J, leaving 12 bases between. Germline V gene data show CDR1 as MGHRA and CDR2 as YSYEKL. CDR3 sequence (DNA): TGCGCCAGCAGCCAAGTCAACATGGTGGCCTACAATGAGCAGTTCTTC. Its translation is CASSQVNMVAYNEQFF.

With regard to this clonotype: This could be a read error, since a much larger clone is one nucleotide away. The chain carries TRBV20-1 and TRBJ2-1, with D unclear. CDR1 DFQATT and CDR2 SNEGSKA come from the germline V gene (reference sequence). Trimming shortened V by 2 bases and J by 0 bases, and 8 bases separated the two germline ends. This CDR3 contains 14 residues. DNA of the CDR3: TGCAGTGCTAGACACGGAAGCTCCTACAATGAGCAGTTCTTC. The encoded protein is CSARHGSSYNEQFF.

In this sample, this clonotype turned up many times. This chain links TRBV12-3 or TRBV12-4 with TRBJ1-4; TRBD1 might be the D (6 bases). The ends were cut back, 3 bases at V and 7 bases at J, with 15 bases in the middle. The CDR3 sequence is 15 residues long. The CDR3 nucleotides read TGTGCCAGCAGTTTTACAGGGAATCTAGTTGAAAAACTGTTTTTT. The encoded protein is CASSFTGNLVEKLFF.

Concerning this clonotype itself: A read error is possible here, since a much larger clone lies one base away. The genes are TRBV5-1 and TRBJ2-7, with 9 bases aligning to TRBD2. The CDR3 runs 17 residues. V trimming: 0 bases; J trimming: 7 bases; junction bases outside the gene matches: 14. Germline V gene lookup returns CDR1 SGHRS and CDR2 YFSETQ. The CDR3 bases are TGCGCCAGCAGCTTGGTGGAAGCGGGGGGCCGTTACAATGAGCAGTACTTC. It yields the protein CASSLVEAGGRYNEQYF.

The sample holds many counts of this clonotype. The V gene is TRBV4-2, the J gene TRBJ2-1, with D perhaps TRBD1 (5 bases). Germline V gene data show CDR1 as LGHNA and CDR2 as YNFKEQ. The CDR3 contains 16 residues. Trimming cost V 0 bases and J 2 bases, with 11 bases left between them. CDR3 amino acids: CASSQEAQGTYNEQFF. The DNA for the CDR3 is TGTGCCAGCAGCCAAGAAGCTCAGGGAACCTACAATGAGCAGTTCTTC.

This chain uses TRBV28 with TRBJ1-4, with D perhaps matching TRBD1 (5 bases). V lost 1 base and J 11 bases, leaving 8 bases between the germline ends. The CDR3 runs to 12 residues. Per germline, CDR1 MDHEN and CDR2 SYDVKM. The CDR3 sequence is CASSLYQGKLFF. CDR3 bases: TGTGCCAGCAGTTTATACCAGGGTAAACTGTTTTTT. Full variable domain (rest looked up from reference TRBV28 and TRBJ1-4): DVKVTQSSRYLVKRTGEKVFLECVQDMDHENMFWYRQDPGLGLRLIYFSYDVKMKEKGDIPEGYSVSREKKERFSLILESASTNQTSMYLCASSLYQGKLFFGSGTQLSVL.

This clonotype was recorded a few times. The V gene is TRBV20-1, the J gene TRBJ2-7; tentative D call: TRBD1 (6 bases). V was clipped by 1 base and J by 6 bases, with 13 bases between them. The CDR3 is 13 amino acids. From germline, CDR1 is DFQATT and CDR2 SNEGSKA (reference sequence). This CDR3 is CSARGYRVGEQYF. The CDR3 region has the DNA TGCAGTGCTAGAGGATACAGGGTTGGCGAGCAGTACTTC.

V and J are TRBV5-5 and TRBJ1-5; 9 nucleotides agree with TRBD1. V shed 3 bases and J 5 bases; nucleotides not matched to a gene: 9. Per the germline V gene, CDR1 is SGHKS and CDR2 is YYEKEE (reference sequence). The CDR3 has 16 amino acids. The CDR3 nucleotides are TGTGCCAGCAGCTCGGACAGGGGCGCTGTCGATCAGCCCCAGCATTTT. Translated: CASSSDRGAVDQPQHF.

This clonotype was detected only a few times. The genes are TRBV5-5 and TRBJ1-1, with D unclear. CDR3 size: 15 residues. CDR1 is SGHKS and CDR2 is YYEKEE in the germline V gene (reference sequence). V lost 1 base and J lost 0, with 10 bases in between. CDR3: CASSLSPRLNTEAFF. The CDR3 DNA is TGTGCCAGCAGCTTGTCTCCGCGATTGAACACTGAAGCTTTCTTT.

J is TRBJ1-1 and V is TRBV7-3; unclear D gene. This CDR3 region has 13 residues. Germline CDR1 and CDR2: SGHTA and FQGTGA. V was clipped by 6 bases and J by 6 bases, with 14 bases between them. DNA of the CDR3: TGTGCCAGCAGAACGACTTGGACGGCTGAAGCTTTCTTT. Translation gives CASRTTWTAEAFF.

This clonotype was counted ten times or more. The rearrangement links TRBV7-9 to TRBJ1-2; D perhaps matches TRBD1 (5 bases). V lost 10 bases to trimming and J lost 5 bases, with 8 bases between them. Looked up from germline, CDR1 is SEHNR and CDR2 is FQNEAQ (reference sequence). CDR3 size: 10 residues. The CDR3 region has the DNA TGTGCCATCCCAGGGTATGGCTACACCTTC. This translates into CAIPGYGYTF.

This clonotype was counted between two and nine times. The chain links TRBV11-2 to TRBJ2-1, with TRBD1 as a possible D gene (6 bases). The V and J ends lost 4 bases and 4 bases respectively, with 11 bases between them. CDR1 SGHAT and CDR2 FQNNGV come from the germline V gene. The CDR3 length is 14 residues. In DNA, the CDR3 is TGTGCCAGCAGCTATTCGGGACAATACAATGAGCAGTTCTTC. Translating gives CASSYSGQYNEQFF.

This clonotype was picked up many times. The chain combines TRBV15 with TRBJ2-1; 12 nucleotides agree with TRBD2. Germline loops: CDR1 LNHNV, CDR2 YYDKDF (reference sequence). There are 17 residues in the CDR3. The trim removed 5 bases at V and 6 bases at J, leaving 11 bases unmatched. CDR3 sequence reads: CATSRWGTSGGFNEQFF. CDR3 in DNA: TGTGCCACCAGCCGGTGGGGAACTAGCGGGGGGTTCAATGAGCAGTTCTTC.

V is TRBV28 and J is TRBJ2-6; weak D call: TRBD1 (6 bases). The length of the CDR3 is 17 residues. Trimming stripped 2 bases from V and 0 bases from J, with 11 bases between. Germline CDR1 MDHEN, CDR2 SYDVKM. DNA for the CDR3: TGTGCCAGCAGTTTAACGGACAGACTCTCTGGGGCCAACGTCCTGACTTTC. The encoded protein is CASSLTDRLSGANVLTF. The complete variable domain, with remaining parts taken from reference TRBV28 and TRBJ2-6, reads DVKVTQSSRYLVKRTGEKVFLECVQDMDHENMFWYRQDPGLGLRLIYFSYDVKMKEKGDIPEGYSVSREKKERFSLILESASTNQTSMYLCASSLTDRLSGANVLTFGAGSRLTVL.

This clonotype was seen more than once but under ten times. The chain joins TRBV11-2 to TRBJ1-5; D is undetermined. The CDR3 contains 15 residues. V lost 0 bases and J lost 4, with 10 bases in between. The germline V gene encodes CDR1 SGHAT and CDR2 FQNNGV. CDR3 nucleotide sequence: TGTGCCAGCAGCTTAGAAGCGGGAGGGAATCAGCCCCAGCATTTT. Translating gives CASSLEAGGNQPQHF. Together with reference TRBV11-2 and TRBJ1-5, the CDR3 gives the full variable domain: EAGVAQSPRYKIIEKRQSVAFWCNPISGHATLYWYQQILGQGPKLLIQFQNNGVVDDSQLPKDRFSAERLKGVDSTLKIQPAKLEDSAVYLCASSLEAGGNQPQHFGDGTRLSIL.

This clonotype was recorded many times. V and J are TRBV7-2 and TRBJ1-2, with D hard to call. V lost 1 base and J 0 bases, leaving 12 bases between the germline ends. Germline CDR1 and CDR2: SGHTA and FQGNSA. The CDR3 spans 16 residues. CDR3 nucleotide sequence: TGTGCCAGCAGCTTAGGGTCCCACGTAGCTAACTATGGCTACACCTTC. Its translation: CASSLGSHVANYGYTF.